The 22 T cell receptor beta chains presented below share a single source sample, sequenced in a study of shared clonotypes between healthy human individuals. The assay was immunoSEQ multiplex PCR, and TCRdb's table has in-frame clones only and misses some. In the table there are over a million clones, roughly 96% of which are singletons. Sequencing input: naive CD4+ T cells sorted from blood. Subset here: CD45RA+ positively selected. Every receptor here comes from a man aged 25 to 40 in good health.

The genes are TRBV5-4 and TRBJ1-3, with TRBD1 as a possible D gene (5 bases). V lost 5 bases and J lost 0, with 12 bases in between. CDR3 length: 15 amino acids. Germline CDR1 reads SGHNT; CDR2 reads YYREEE (reference sequence). CDR3 coding DNA: TGTGCCAGCAGTAAGCAGGGTCCCTCTGGAAACACCATATATTTT. The encoded protein is CASSKQGPSGNTIYF.

This rearrangement joins TRBV11-3 to TRBJ2-5; no reliable D call. Germline CDR1 is SGHNT and CDR2 is YENEEA. The CDR3 length is 13 residues. The V gene lost 6 bases and the J gene lost 1 base, with 9 bases spanning the gap. CDR3 sequence: CASSLGLQETQYF. The DNA for the CDR3 is TGTGCCAGCAGTCTGGGCCTCCAAGAGACCCAGTACTTC.

As to this clone: Other DNA sequences from this sample encode an identical CDR3 as well. The rearrangement joins TRBV11-3 to TRBJ2-3; tentative D call: TRBD2 (5 bases). Germline V gene lookup returns CDR1 SGHNT and CDR2 YENEEA. The CDR3 spans 12 residues. V gave up 1 base and J gave up 6 bases, with 5 bases separating them. CDR3 DNA sequence: TGTGCCAGCAGCTTAGGGAGGGATACGCAGTATTTT. It is translated as CASSLGRDTQYF.

The chain has TRBV5-4 and TRBJ1-1, with D possibly matching TRBD1 (6 bases). Germline CDR1 is SGHNT and CDR2 is YYREEE (reference sequence). Trimming took off 0 bases at V and 5 bases at J, with 8 bases between the two ends. The CDR3 extends over 13 amino acids. The CDR3 region is CASSLGRGTEAFF. CDR3 in DNA: TGTGCCAGCAGCTTGGGGAGGGGGACTGAAGCTTTCTTT.

This chain connects TRBV10-2 to TRBJ1-2, with 7 bases matching TRBD1. This CDR3 region has 15 residues. CDR1 and CDR2 (germline): WSHSY, SAAADI. V lost 0 bases and J lost 6; bases outside the gene matches: 7. CDR3 protein: CASSESEGGGNGYTF. In DNA form, the CDR3 reads TGCGCCAGCAGTGAGTCGGAAGGGGGCGGTAATGGCTACACCTTC.

CDR3 sequence (DNA): TGTGCCAGCAGTTACTCGGGCTCTGGGGCCAACGTCCTGACTTTC. Protein product: CASSYSGSGANVLTF. The chain links TRBV6-6 to TRBJ2-6; D is unresolved. CDR3 size: 15 residues. V was shortened by 0 bases and J by 0 bases, with 3 bases between the two germline ends. In germline, CDR1 is MNHNY, CDR2 SVGAGI (reference sequence).

The chain joins TRBV7-9 to TRBJ2-7, with no clear D. Per germline, CDR1 SEHNR and CDR2 FQNEAQ (reference sequence). This CDR3 has 15 residues. The ends were cut back, 3 bases at V and 2 bases at J, with 14 bases in the middle. The CDR3 region has the DNA TGTGCCAGCAGCTTGGGATCAAACCCAGCCTACGAGCAGTACTTC. As protein: CASSLGSNPAYEQYF.

V and J are TRBV14 and TRBJ2-1; tentative D call: TRBD2 (5 bases). CDR1 SGHDN and CDR2 FVKESK come from the germline V gene. Deletions cut 1 base from V and 10 bases from J, with 11 bases between. The CDR3 has 13 amino acids. CDR3 residues: CASSQARSGEQFF. The CDR3 region has the DNA TGTGCCAGCAGCCAAGCTCGCTCGGGGGAGCAGTTCTTC. The whole variable domain, filled in from reference TRBV14 and TRBJ2-1, reads EAGVTQFPSHSVIEKGQTVTLRCDPISGHDNLYWYRRVMGKEIKFLLHFVKESKQDESGMPNNRFLAERTGGTYSTLKVQPAELEDSGVYFCASSQARSGEQFFGPGTRLTVL.

V gene TRBV5-8 combines with J gene TRBJ1-2, with 8 nucleotides matching TRBD1. The V segment lost 1 base and the J segment 2 bases; nucleotides outside the gene matches: 4. The CDR3 contains 15 residues. Germline V gives CDR1 SGHTS, CDR2 YDEGEE. CDR3 sequence reads: CASSLTGGPNYGYTF. The CDR3 region has the DNA TGTGCCAGCAGCTTGACAGGGGGACCCAACTATGGCTACACCTTC.

The rearrangement links TRBV7-6 to TRBJ1-5; possible D gene TRBD1, 6 bases. V gave up 0 bases and J gave up 0 bases, with 12 bases separating them. This CDR3 contains 17 residues. Germline CDR1 is SGHVS and CDR2 is FNYEAQ. The CDR3 nucleotides are TGTGCCAGCAGCTTAGCTGGGGGGCGACTTAGCAATCAGCCCCAGCATTTT. Translating it yields CASSLAGGRLSNQPQHF. Supplemented by reference TRBV7-6 and TRBJ1-5, the full variable domain reads GAGVSQSPRYKVTKRGQDVALRCDPISGHVSLYWYRQALGQGPEFLTYFNYEAQQDKSGLPNDRFSAERPEGSISTLTIQRTEQRDSAMYRCASSLAGGRLSNQPQHFGDGTRLSIL.

V usage is TRBV5-1 and J usage is TRBJ2-1; D gene unclear. Trimming left V 0 bases short and J 5 bases short, with 9 bases between. The CDR3 covers 14 residues. Germline CDR1 SGHRS, CDR2 YFSETQ. In DNA, the CDR3 is TGCGCCAGCAGCTTGGCCGTTAGGAACAATGAGCAGTTCTTC. Its translation: CASSLAVRNNEQFF.

The rearrangement joins TRBV28 to TRBJ1-2, with TRBD1 identical over 9 bases. J gave up 2 bases and V 5 bases, and 15 bases lay outside the gene matches. CDR1 and CDR2 from the germline V gene are MDHEN and SYDVKM. The CDR3 has 18 amino acids. The CDR3 loop is CASSTPSFPGQGNYGYTF. CDR3 DNA: TGTGCCAGCAGTACGCCATCCTTCCCGGGACAGGGAAACTATGGCTACACCTTC.

The rearrangement uses TRBV6-5 and TRBJ1-1; weak D call: TRBD1 (6 bases). Trimming left V 6 bases short and J 0 bases short, with 14 bases between. The CDR3 contains 15 residues. Germline CDR1 and CDR2: MNHEY and SVGAGI. The CDR3 region is CASSLTGLMNTEAFF. The DNA of the CDR3 is TGTGCCAGCAGCCTGACAGGACTAATGAACACTGAAGCTTTCTTT.

The chain employs TRBV19 and TRBJ1-1; 7 bases line up with TRBD1. Per germline, CDR1 LNHDA and CDR2 SQIVND (reference sequence). There are 12 residues in the CDR3. J lost 11 bases, V lost 5 bases, and 8 bases had no gene match. CDR3 amino acids: CASSALQGRAFF. DNA of the CDR3: TGTGCCAGTAGTGCCTTACAGGGGAGGGCTTTCTTT.

This chain joins TRBV5-1 and TRBJ2-2, with 7 bases aligning to TRBD1. Germline lookup yields CDR1 SGHRS and CDR2 YFSETQ. This CDR3 comprises 13 residues. Trimming at V came to 5 bases and at J to 6 bases, leaving 4 bases not matched to a gene. In DNA, the CDR3 is TGCGCCAGCAGAACAGGGGCCCCCGGGGAGCTGTTTTTT. Translation gives CASRTGAPGELFF.

This sequence joins TRBV27 and TRBJ1-5, with 8 nucleotides matching TRBD1. CDR3 length equals 14 residues. The trim removed 6 bases at V and 4 bases at J, leaving 5 bases unmatched. Germline-derived CDR1 and CDR2 are MNHEY and SMNVEV (reference sequence). The chain's CDR3 is CASSTGGGNQPQHF. The CDR3 DNA reads TGTGCCAGCAGCACAGGGGGAGGTAATCAGCCCCAGCATTTT.

The V gene is TRBV5-4, the J gene TRBJ1-2; D may be TRBD1 (5 bases). CDR1 and CDR2 from the germline V gene are SGHNT and YYREEE (reference sequence). CDR3 length: 16 amino acids. Between the trimmed V and J ends, which lost 4 bases and 2 bases, there was a span of 18 bases. CDR3: CASSPPARGGNYGYTF. In nucleotides, the CDR3 is TGTGCCAGCAGCCCCCCTGCTCGGGGGGGGAACTATGGCTACACCTTC.

The chain carries TRBV5-1 and TRBJ2-5; TRBD2 aligns across 11 bases. The trim removed 4 bases at V and 4 bases at J, leaving 6 bases unmatched. CDR1 is SGHRS, CDR2 YFSETQ, per germline. This CDR3 is 15 amino acids long. The CDR3 DNA is TGCGCCAGCAGCATAGCGGGAGGGCCAGGAGAGACCCAGTACTTC. As protein: CASSIAGGPGETQYF.

This clone was counted once. This chain uses TRBV5-1 with TRBJ2-1; the match to TRBD2 covers 8 bases. The germline V gene has CDR1 SGHRS and CDR2 YFSETQ. Trimming cost V 0 bases and J 10 bases; bases outside gene matches: 12. This CDR3 has 16 amino acids. The CDR3 DNA follows: TGCGCCAGCAGCTTGGCCCCAAGCGGGAGCTCCTCAGAGCAGTTCTTC. It encodes CASSLAPSGSSSEQFF.

This chain connects TRBV18 to TRBJ2-2, with D perhaps TRBD1 (5 bases). Looked up from germline, CDR1 is KGHSH and CDR2 is LQKENI. This CDR3 contains 16 residues. V lost 6 bases and J lost 2, with 16 bases in between. In DNA form, the CDR3 reads TGTGCCAGCTCCCCCGGCAAGGGGCTTAACACCGGGGAGCTGTTTTTT. Translating gives CASSPGKGLNTGELFF.

The chain uses TRBV28 and TRBJ1-2, with D unclear. Germline loops: CDR1 MDHEN, CDR2 SYDVKM. V lost 3 bases and J lost 0, with 11 bases in between. The CDR3 length is 15 residues. CDR3 in DNA: TGTGCCAGCAGTTTGGTGGCTAGAGCTAACTATGGCTACACCTTC. Its protein is CASSLVARANYGYTF.

This clone was recorded only once. The DNA for the CDR3 is TGCGCCAGCAGCTTGGACCCTAGCGGGAGAAATGAGCAGTTCTTC. Translation: CASSLDPSGRNEQFF. The chain recombines TRBV5-1 with TRBJ2-1, with 10 positions matching TRBD2. V dropped 0 bases and J dropped 7; count of bases not matched to a gene: 4. Germline-derived CDR1 and CDR2 are SGHRS and YFSETQ. CDR3 length: 15 amino acids.